This is a list of T cell receptor beta chains from one sample in a study of CD8 T cells in Susac syndrome. TCRdb reprocessed the immunoSEQ multiplex PCR reads via MiXCR and lists one record per CDR3 protein. The sample shows roughly 200,000 distinct CDR3 sequences, just under 95% of them seen only once. Sample: CD4+ T cells from PBMCs. The receptors here all came from a human donor in good health. CDR3s include the opening cysteine and the closing phenylalanine or tryptophan. The D gene is left open where the match is weak. Not every row has a clone size; where given, it reads once, few, many or a size class.

.	TRBV23-1	TRBJ1-5	.	TGCGCCAGCAGTCAATCGATGGCCGGGGTCGGCAATCAGCCCCAGCATTTT	CASSQSMAGVGNQPQHF
.	TRBV7-2	TRBJ2-5	.	TGTGCCAGCAGCGCTAGCGCTTACCAAGAGACCCAGTACTTC	CASSASAYQETQYF
.	TRBV20-1	TRBJ2-7	.	TGCAGTGCTAGAGTGGCAGGGGTGGTCGAGCAGTACTTC	CSARVAGVVEQYF
once	TRBV4-2	TRBJ2-7	.	TGTGCCAGCAGCCAGCTAAACTACGAGCAGTACTTC	CASSQLNYEQYF
once	TRBV14	TRBJ2-2	.	TGTGCCAGCAGCCAAGCCAGGGGCACCGGGGAGCTGTTTTTT	CASSQARGTGELFF
few	TRBV7-2	TRBJ2-7	.	TGTGCCAGCAGCTTGGTGATCGCGTACGAGCAGTACTTC	CASSLVIAYEQYF
.	TRBV29-1	TRBJ2-7	TRBD1	TGCAGCGTTGTTGCTAGACAGGGAAACGAGCAGTACTTC	CSVVARQGNEQYF
.	TRBV20-1	TRBJ1-1	.	TGCAGTGCTAGCAGGGAGCAAGCTTTCTTT	CSASREQAFF
.	TRBV13	TRBJ2-7	.	TGTGCCAGCAGCCAGCAGGACTACGAGCAGTACTTC	CASSQQDYEQYF
.	TRBV10-3	TRBJ2-1	TRBD2	TGTGCCATCAGTGAGAGGATGACTAGCGGTAGCTCCTACAATGAGCAGTTCTTC	CAISERMTSGSSYNEQFF
.	TRBV4-3	TRBJ2-3	TRBD2	TGCGCCAGCAGCCAAAAGCGGGAGGGGGGAGATACGCAGTATTTT	CASSQKREGGDTQYF
.	TRBV7-2	TRBJ1-1	.	TGTGCCAGCAGCTTGGAGGGGTGGGAAGCTTTCTTT	CASSLEGWEAFF
.	TRBV20-1	TRBJ2-7	TRBD1	TGCAGTGCTTTTTCCGGGACAGACTACGAGCAGTACTTC	CSAFSGTDYEQYF
.	TRBV20-1	TRBJ2-6	.	TGCAGTGCTGGACCGGACCGGCGCTCTGGGGCCAACGTCCTGACTTTC	CSAGPDRRSGANVLTF
.	TRBV15	TRBJ2-5	TRBD1	TGTGCCACGAGGACAGGGGGCGGCGAGACCCAGTACTTC	CATRTGGGETQYF
.	TRBV6-6	TRBJ1-2	.	TGTGCCAGCAGTTACTCGGGGCAGCAGAACTATGGCTACACCTTC	CASSYSGQQNYGYTF
.	TRBV29-1	TRBJ2-3	TRBD2	TGCAGCGTTGAAGGGGTACCTTGGGGTAGCGGGGTTCAAGATACGCAGTATTTT	CSVEGVPWGSGVQDTQYF
.	TRBV29-1	TRBJ1-1	TRBD1	TGCAGCGGGGACAGGGGGCTGGGGACTGAAGCTTTCTTT	CSGDRGLGTEAFF
.	TRBV19	TRBJ1-5	.	TGTGCCAGTAGTAGAGGGCACATTAGCAATCAGCCCCAGCATTTT	CASSRGHISNQPQHF
once	TRBV4-3	TRBJ1-4	.	TGCGCCAGCAGCCAGGGGGCCACGAGGGGGTTCGTTGAAAAACTGTTTTTT	CASSQGATRGFVEKLFF
once	TRBV29-1	TRBJ1-5	TRBD1	TGCAGCGTTGCCGAAACAGGGGTAGGACAGCCCCAGCATTTT	CSVAETGVGQPQHF
.	TRBV29-1	TRBJ1-2	.	TGCAGCGTTGATCTATGGGGCGCCAACTATGGCTACACCTTC	CSVDLWGANYGYTF
.	TRBV27	TRBJ2-7	.	TGTGCCAGCAGTTTCGGGGGTAGCGGCCGCTACGAGCAGTACTTC	CASSFGGSGRYEQYF
.	TRBV4-3	TRBJ2-3	.	TGCGCCAGCAGCCAAGATTCGGGCCTCACAGATACGCAGTATTTT	CASSQDSGLTDTQYF
.	TRBV29-1	TRBJ2-5	TRBD2	TGCAGCGTTAGTAGCGGGAGGGTTGAGGAGACCCAGTACTTC	CSVSSGRVEETQYF
.	TRBV18	TRBJ2-5	.	TGTGCCAGCTCACCACCGACGGGGGCGGAGACCCAGTACTTC	CASSPPTGAETQYF